This TCR beta chain was retrieved from a study of T cell changes during pregnancy in multiple sclerosis. Some clones are missing from TCRdb's copy, which holds only in-frame ones; the method was immunoSEQ multiplex PCR. Among around 65,000 clones, roughly 87% were seen once, and the ten largest hold 1.5% to 2%. V gave up 4 bases and J gave up 5 bases, with 5 bases separating them. Germline loops: CDR1 MNHNS, CDR2 SASEGT. This CDR3 is built from 11 residues. The chain recombines TRBV6-1 with TRBJ1-2; D is undetermined. The sequence was obtained from a female donor with multiple sclerosis, enrolled in a pregnancy study. The source material was peripheral blood, sampled in the first trimester of pregnancy. DNA of the CDR3: TGTGCCAGCAGTGTCTTATATGGCTACACCTTC. It yields the protein CASSVLYGYTF.